This note documents a single T cell receptor beta chain sequence. In the authors' methods: The assay estimated nucleated cells by amplifying reference gene primers. Only in-frame clones appear in the TCRdb table, and some are missing; sequencing was by immunoSEQ multiplex PCR. V, J and clone size reflect that table, while D and trimming were determined from the DNA. In the table there are 200,000 or so clones, 84% of which are singletons. The data derive from a study of blood T cell repertoires in COVID-19. Whole-study context: Italy, Spain and the United States were the sources of the convalescent and acute COVID-19 samples. From T cells, B-cell-depleted T cells, or PBMCs came the material, which was cDNA or gDNA.

The trim removed 5 bases at V and 5 bases at J, leaving 8 bases unmatched. The germline gives CDR1 LNHNV, CDR2 YYDKDF (reference sequence). The CDR3 consists of 16 residues. V gene TRBV15 combines with J gene TRBJ2-1; 11 bases are shared with TRBD2. The TCR sequence derives from a man aged 35-49 years who had recovered from COVID-19. Material: peripheral blood. CDR3 sequence reads: CATSGLLAGADNEQFF. The CDR3 DNA is TGTGCCACCAGCGGACTACTAGCGGGGGCGGACAATGAGCAGTTCTTC.